One and the same sample provided the 30 T cell receptor beta chains below, sequenced in a study of early T cells in non-severe SARS-CoV-2 infection. From the 5' RACE reads, TCRdb called clonotypes with MiXCR, one entry per CDR3 protein. This table has about 80,000 distinct CDR3 sequences, about 5% appearing once. The sample in question was whole blood, obtained at baseline. The receptors stem from an adult who was a healthcare worker with PCR-confirmed SARS-CoV-2 infection or an uninfected control (not recorded which).

This clonotype appeared many times. This chain links TRBV28 with TRBJ1-4, with TRBD1 matching over 7 bases. The CDR3 has 16 amino acids. Germline-derived CDR1 and CDR2 are MDHEN and SYDVKM. V gave up 2 bases and J gave up 13 bases; unmatched junction bases: 16. CDR3: CASSLRPGGSAASLFF. The CDR3 DNA follows: TGTGCCAGCAGTTTACGCCCAGGGGGTTCGGCGGCTTCACTGTTTTTT.

This clonotype was seen a few times. The V and J genes are TRBV2 and TRBJ1-1; 7 bases fit TRBD1. This CDR3 is built from 15 residues. In germline, CDR1 is SNHLY, CDR2 FYNNEI. V trimming: 7 bases; J trimming: 0 bases; junction bases outside the gene matches: 8. CDR3 sequence: CASKLLGGMNTEAFF. CDR3 nucleotides: TGTGCCAGCAAGCTGCTAGGGGGCATGAACACTGAAGCTTTCTTT.

This clonotype has a count of ten or more. J is TRBJ2-7 and V is TRBV29-1; no clear D. The CDR3 runs 12 residues. CDR1 and CDR2 from the germline V gene are SQVTM and ANQGSEA. V was cut by 4 bases and J by 7 bases, with 14 bases left in between. CDR3 sequence (DNA): TGCAGCGTTGGTAGGGCAGGTGGGGAGCAGTACTTC. Translated: CSVGRAGGEQYF.

The sample holds a few counts of this clonotype. The chain recombines TRBV5-1 with TRBJ2-7, with D perhaps given as TRBD1 or TRBD2 (5 bases each). The CDR3 extends over 14 amino acids. Germline CDR1 reads SGHRS; CDR2 reads YFSETQ. Trimming removed 6 bases at V and 2 bases at J, with 15 bases between. CDR3 region: CASNEGRTPYEQYF. CDR3 sequence (DNA): TGCGCCAGCAACGAGGGGCGTACCCCCTACGAGCAGTACTTC.

This clonotype was counted many times. The chain combines TRBV6-5 with TRBJ2-7, with 7 bases aligning to TRBD2. Trimming took 5 bases from V and 3 from J; bases not matched to a gene: 10. Germline V gene data show CDR1 as MNHEY and CDR2 as SVGAGI. The CDR3 has 15 residues. The CDR3 loop is CASSRERDEFYEQYF. CDR3 nucleotide sequence: TGTGCCAGCAGTAGAGAGCGGGACGAATTCTACGAGCAGTACTTC.

The chain links TRBV7-9 to TRBJ2-5; D is unresolved. Trimming shortened V by 3 bases and J by 5 bases, and 7 bases separated the two germline ends. This CDR3 region has 12 residues. Germline CDR1 SEHNR, CDR2 FQNEAQ (reference sequence). CDR3 residues: CASSFGEETQYF. CDR3 nucleotides: TGTGCCAGCAGCTTCGGAGAGGAGACCCAGTACTTC.

This chain's CDR3 is CSAGNYEQFF. For the CDR3, the DNA is TGCAGTGCTGGAAACTATGAGCAGTTCTTC. J is TRBJ2-1 and V is TRBV20-1; D is undetermined. Germline assignment: CDR1 DFQATT and CDR2 SNEGSKA (reference sequence). The CDR3 is made up of 10 amino acids. V was shortened by 5 bases and J by 8 bases, with 7 bases between the two germline ends.

This clonotype has at least ten counts. V is TRBV16 and J is TRBJ1-4, with a possible D match to TRBD1 (6 bases). The CDR3 extends over 15 amino acids. Trimming took off 5 bases at V and 8 bases at J, with 18 bases between the two ends. The germline gives CDR1 KGHSY, CDR2 FQNENV. CDR3 protein: CASSSGALGKEKLFF. CDR3 nucleotides: TGTGCCAGCAGCTCAGGGGCTCTGGGGAAGGAAAAACTGTTTTTT.

This clonotype was observed a handful of times. The chain couples TRBV19 to TRBJ2-1; D tentatively reads TRBD1 or TRBD2 (5 bases each). This CDR3 comprises 15 residues. The V and J ends lost 5 bases and 2 bases respectively, with 13 bases between them. Germline V CDR1 and CDR2: LNHDA, SQIVND (reference sequence). The CDR3 here is CASSAGAGPYNEQFF. In DNA form, the CDR3 reads TGTGCCAGTAGTGCCGGGGCCGGTCCCTACAATGAGCAGTTCTTC.

This clonotype was detected a few times. The J gene is TRBJ2-1, the V gene TRBV6-5, with a weak D call TRBD1 (6 bases). V was pared by 6 bases and J by 3 bases, with 15 bases between. The CDR3 is 15 amino acids. Per the germline V gene, CDR1 is MNHEY and CDR2 is SVGAGI. CDR3 region: CASSVDRSLYNEQFF. CDR3 DNA sequence: TGTGCCAGCAGCGTCGACAGGAGCCTCTACAATGAGCAGTTCTTC.

This clonotype was picked up a small number of times. This sequence joins TRBV2 and TRBJ2-1, with TRBD1 identical over 8 bases. V shed 5 bases, J shed 12 bases, and the junction held 6 bases outside the gene matches. The CDR3 runs 12 residues. Per germline, CDR1 SNHLY and CDR2 FYNNEI. The CDR3 nucleotides are TGTGCCAGCAGTAGCTCAGGGGGCACGCAGTTCTTC. It specifies CASSSSGGTQFF.

This clonotype has only a few counts. This chain links TRBV10-2 with TRBJ2-5; TRBD2 matches 7 bases. This CDR3 spans 12 amino acids. Germline V CDR1 and CDR2: WSHSY, SAAADI. V lost 9 bases to trimming and J lost 3 bases; unmatched junction nucleotides: 4. CDR3 DNA sequence: TGCGCCAGTAGACGGGGGGAAGAGACCCAGTACTTC. Its translation is CASRRGEETQYF.

This clonotype was found many times. The chain couples TRBV12-3 or TRBV12-4 to TRBJ2-7; possible D gene TRBD1, 5 bases. V gave up 3 bases and J gave up 0 bases, with 6 bases separating them. This CDR3 is 13 amino acids long. This CDR3 reads CASSLDNSYEQYF. CDR3 nucleotides: TGTGCCAGCAGTTTGGACAACTCCTACGAGCAGTACTTC.

This clonotype was counted many times. The V call is TRBV6-6, the J call TRBJ1-5; unclear D gene. Deletions cut 2 bases from V and 5 bases from J, with 4 bases between. CDR1 is MNHNY and CDR2 is SVGAGI in the germline V gene (reference sequence). The CDR3 extends over 12 amino acids. The CDR3 here is CASSYVDQPQHF. Written as DNA, the CDR3 is TGTGCCAGCAGTTACGTGGATCAGCCCCAGCATTTT.

This clonotype has at least ten counts. V gene TRBV10-3 combines with J gene TRBJ1-2, with 8 bases identical to TRBD1. Germline CDR1 and CDR2: ENHRY and SYGVKD. The CDR3 is made up of 15 amino acids. J lost 0 bases, V lost 9 bases, and 9 bases had no gene match. DNA of the CDR3: TGTGCCATATACAGGGACAGGCGTCCTAACTATGGCTACACCTTC. It codes for CAIYRDRRPNYGYTF.

This clonotype was recorded at least ten times. This rearrangement joins TRBV20-1 to TRBJ2-4; a possible D gene is TRBD1 (6 bases). The CDR3 is made up of 14 amino acids. From germline, CDR1 is DFQATT and CDR2 SNEGSKA (reference sequence). Trimming pared 3 bases from V and 6 bases from J, leaving 15 bases between. CDR3 protein: CSASGDRRRNIQYF. The CDR3 coding sequence is TGCAGTGCTAGTGGAGACAGGCGGAGAAACATTCAGTACTTC.

This clonotype has more than one count but fewer than ten. This rearrangement joins TRBV7-9 to TRBJ2-5, with D possibly matching TRBD2 (5 bases). From germline, CDR1 is SEHNR and CDR2 FQNEAQ (reference sequence). The CDR3 spans 15 residues. V shed 5 bases and J shed 3 bases, with 16 bases lying between them. The CDR3 spells CASSPSGRGKETQYF. The DNA of the CDR3 is TGTGCCAGCAGCCCGAGCGGTCGGGGTAAAGAGACCCAGTACTTC.

V and J are TRBV5-3 and TRBJ2-1, with TRBD2 matching 10 bases. TRBV5-3 falls under the ORF class, with uncertain function. This CDR3 is built from 14 residues. The V and J ends lost 4 bases and 5 bases, in that order; junction bases with no gene match: 3. The CDR3 sequence: CARSEAGGDNEQFF. DNA for the CDR3: TGTGCCAGAAGCGAAGCGGGAGGGGACAATGAGCAGTTCTTC.

Ten or more counts support this clonotype. J is TRBJ2-1 and V is TRBV9; D is uncertain. This CDR3 comprises 15 residues. Trimming pared 0 bases from V and 6 bases from J, leaving 13 bases between. The germline V gene has CDR1 SGDLS and CDR2 YYNGEE. Here the CDR3 reads CASSVDLYDGNEQFF. CDR3 coding DNA: TGTGCCAGCAGCGTAGACCTATACGACGGCAATGAGCAGTTCTTC.

This clonotype was observed many times. This chain uses TRBV4-2 with TRBJ1-6; no clear D. Germline V gene sequence: CDR1 LGHNA, CDR2 YNFKEQ. This CDR3 comprises 15 residues. V was clipped by 0 bases and J by 3 bases, with 6 bases between them. The DNA for the CDR3 is TGTGCCAGCAGCCAAGATTCGGGCTATAATTCACCCCTCCACTTT. Protein sequence: CASSQDSGYNSPLHF.

This clonotype was seen repeatedly, ten times or more. V and J are TRBV2 and TRBJ1-2; 8 bases fit TRBD1. Germline V gene data show CDR1 as SNHLY and CDR2 as FYNNEI. V lost 7 bases and J lost 4; bases outside the gene matches: 11. The CDR3 has 15 amino acids. This chain's CDR3 is CASTRRTGLFYGYTF. The CDR3 coding sequence is TGTGCCAGCACAAGGAGGACAGGGCTCTTCTATGGCTACACCTTC.

In this sample, this clonotype turned up a few times. This sequence joins TRBV7-8 and TRBJ2-5, with 9 bases that match TRBD2. J was trimmed by 4 bases and V by 5 bases; bases with no gene match: 17. The CDR3 is made up of 18 amino acids. Germline V gives CDR1 SGHVS, CDR2 FQNEAQ. In DNA form, the CDR3 reads TGTGCCAGCAGCGCCCGACTAGCGGAGCAGGGGAGACGAGAGACCCAGTACTTC. Amino acids: CASSARLAEQGRRETQYF.

This clonotype was seen at least ten times. This rearrangement joins TRBV7-9 to TRBJ1-2, with TRBD1 matching 7 bases. V lost 4 bases, J lost 4 bases, and 3 bases stayed unmatched. Germline V gives CDR1 SEHNR, CDR2 FQNEAQ (reference sequence). The CDR3 extends over 13 amino acids. CDR3 DNA: TGTGCCAGCAGCTGGGACAGTCGCTATGGCTACACCTTC. It yields the protein CASSWDSRYGYTF.

This clonotype was counted at least ten times. The chain couples TRBV29-1 to TRBJ1-2, with D maybe TRBD1 (5 bases). The V gene's germline CDR1 is SQVTM and CDR2 ANQGSEA. Deletions cut 7 bases from V and 4 bases from J, with 16 bases between. CDR3 size: 13 residues. CDR3 amino acids: CSARGPNPYGYTF. The CDR3 nucleotides read TGCAGCGCCCGGGGACCAAACCCCTATGGCTACACCTTC.

In its sample, this clonotype was seen a few times. This rearrangement joins TRBV20-1 to TRBJ2-3, with 8 bases that match TRBD2. The CDR3 extends over 15 amino acids. J gave up 0 bases and V 3 bases, and 5 bases lay outside the gene matches. Germline CDR1 and CDR2: DFQATT and SNEGSKA (reference sequence). The CDR3 coding sequence is TGCAGTGCTAGCGGGAGGGCTGTAAGCACAGATACGCAGTATTTT. Its protein product is CSASGRAVSTDTQYF.

This clonotype was counted only a few times. V gene TRBV15 combines with J gene TRBJ2-2; D is tentatively TRBD1 or TRBD2 (6 bases each). V shed 2 bases and J shed 4 bases, with 17 bases lying between them. CDR1 and CDR2 (germline): LNHNV, YYDKDF (reference sequence). This CDR3 has 17 residues. The CDR3 region is CATSRQSRGARTGELFF. The CDR3 DNA reads TGTGCCACCAGCAGACAATCGAGGGGGGCGCGCACCGGGGAGCTGTTTTTT.

V usage is TRBV20-1 and J usage is TRBJ1-5; 8 bases match TRBD1. CDR3 length equals 15 residues. J was trimmed by 2 bases and V by 3 bases; bases with no gene match: 6. The germline CDR1 and CDR2 sequences are DFQATT and SNEGSKA (reference sequence). This chain's CDR3 is CSASATTGGNQPQHF. DNA of the CDR3: TGCAGTGCTAGCGCAACGACAGGGGGCAATCAGCCCCAGCATTTT.

This clonotype was recorded many times. The chain couples TRBV4-2 to TRBJ2-3; D ambiguous. The germline V gene has CDR1 LGHNA and CDR2 YNFKEQ. The CDR3 has 15 amino acids. Trimming took 4 bases from V and 1 from J, leaving 12 bases between them. CDR3 sequence: CASSPDAIRTDTQYF. The CDR3, as DNA: TGTGCCAGCAGCCCCGACGCGATCCGCACAGATACGCAGTATTTT.

Only a few counts were recorded for this clonotype. This sequence joins TRBV20-1 and TRBJ1-4; D unclear. Trimming left V 1 base short and J 14 bases short, with 17 bases between. This CDR3 is built from 13 residues. Germline-derived CDR1 and CDR2 are DFQATT and SNEGSKA (reference sequence). Written as DNA, the CDR3 is TGCAGTGCTAGAGTATCGTTGGACGGACGGCTGTTTTTT. This encodes CSARVSLDGRLFF.

This clonotype was detected many times. The CDR3 DNA reads as TGTGCCAGCAGCCTCCCGGGACTAGCGGGTTCAGTCAATGGGAATGAGCAGTTCTTC. It translates to CASSLPGLAGSVNGNEQFF. The V call is TRBV5-4, the J call TRBJ2-1; 12 bases fit TRBD2. The CDR3 is 19 residues long. CDR1 and CDR2 (germline): SGHNT, YYREEE (reference sequence). With 4 bases clipped from V and 7 bases from J, the junction kept 18 bases outside the gene matches. Complete variable domain (other parts from reference TRBV5-4 and TRBJ2-1): ETGVTQSPTHLIKTRGQQVTLRCSSQSGHNTVSWYQQALGQGPQFIFQYYREEENGRGNFPPRFSGLQFPNYSSELNVNALELDDSALYLCASSLPGLAGSVNGNEQFFGPGTRLTVL.